A selection of T cell receptor beta chains follows, all from one sample in a study of T-cell reconstitution after alpha-beta-depleted transplantation in children. TCRdb used MiXCR to reprocess the PCR reads, holding one entry per CDR3 protein. The repertoire has 330,000 or so distinct CDR3 sequences, roughly a tenth of them found once; the top ten carry just under 7.5%. The sequencing here drew on PBMCs, taken before TCRalphabeta/CD19-depleted stem cell transplant. The receptors originated from a boy younger than two with acute myeloid leukemia, due to receive a stem cell transplant. Both conserved end residues are part of each CDR3. A D gene is named only where the DNA matches it firmly. Some rows mark clone size as missing; the rest say once, few, many or name a class of expanded clone.

cdr3_nt cdr3_aa d_call v_call clone_size j_call
TGCAGTGCGACGGAGTATAGCAATCAGCCCCAGCATTTT CSATEYSNQPQHF - TRBV20-1 many TRBJ1-5
TGTGCCAGCAGTGAATTTGGCAGGGGCCAATCCTCTGGAAACACCATATATTTT CASSEFGRGQSSGNTIYF - TRBV2 few TRBJ1-3
TGTGCCAGCAGTCGGAAGGCTAGCACAGATACGCAGTATTTT CASSRKASTDTQYF - TRBV7-9 many TRBJ2-3
TGCGCCAGCAGCTTGGCGCTGAGCTCCTACGAGCAGTACTTC CASSLALSSYEQYF - TRBV5-1 many TRBJ2-7
TGTGCCACCAGTGGAGGTTCCTACGAGCAGTACTTC CATSGGSYEQYF - TRBV24-1 many TRBJ2-7
TGTGCCAGCTCATCGGGACAGGGGGTCTCCTACGAGCAGTACTTC CASSSGQGVSYEQYF TRBD1 TRBV18 many TRBJ2-7
TGCGCCAGCAGCTCACAGGGGGCGAGGGGCTACACCTTC CASSSQGARGYTF TRBD1 TRBV5-1 - TRBJ1-2
TGTGCCAGCAGTTTAGAAAGTCAGGGTGGCTCTGGAAACACCATATATTTT CASSLESQGGSGNTIYF - TRBV12-3/TRBV12-4 - TRBJ1-3
TGTGCCAGCAGCCAAGAAGCGGGAGAGGGATACGAGCAGTACTTC CASSQEAGEGYEQYF TRBD2 TRBV3-1 many TRBJ2-7
TGTGCCAGCAGCCCGACGGGACTAGCGTTCGAGCAGTACTTC CASSPTGLAFEQYF TRBD2 TRBV7-2 many TRBJ2-7
TGCGGTGCTAGAGGGGGGGCCCTGAACACTGAAGCTTTCTTT CGARGGALNTEAFF - TRBV20-1 many TRBJ1-1
TGTGCCATCAGTGAGTCGTGGGACGGAAATCAGCCCCAGCATTTT CAISESWDGNQPQHF - TRBV10-3 many TRBJ1-5
TGTGCCACCAGTGATTTGGGGACAGGGGGCAATGAGCAGTTCTTC CATSDLGTGGNEQFF TRBD1 TRBV24-1 many TRBJ2-1
TGCGCCAGCAGCCGGGACAGGGCTTTCACAGATACGCAGTATTTT CASSRDRAFTDTQYF TRBD1 TRBV5-1 many TRBJ2-3
TGCGCCAGCAGCTTGGTGGGGGCGAGCTCCTATAATTCACCCCTCCACTTT CASSLVGASSYNSPLHF - TRBV5-1 - TRBJ1-6
TGTGCCAGCAGCCCCGGGACTGACTACGAGCAGTACTTC CASSPGTDYEQYF - TRBV7-9 many TRBJ2-7
TGTGCCAGCAGCTTAAGTGTTAACTATGGCTACACCTTC CASSLSVNYGYTF - TRBV7-9 many TRBJ1-2
TGTGCCAGCAGCTCCGGACTAGCGGGAGGAGGAAGGACAGATACGCAGTATTTT CASSSGLAGGGRTDTQYF TRBD2 TRBV11-1 many TRBJ2-3
TGTGCCAGCAGCTTGGGGGCCGGGTCGGGTTACAATGAGCAGTTCTTC CASSLGAGSGYNEQFF - TRBV5-6 many TRBJ2-1
TGTGCCAGCAGCCGCTTCTTCAGGGTCCCCCCACAAGAGACCCAGTACTTC CASSRFFRVPPQETQYF - TRBV7-9 - TRBJ2-5
TGTGCCAGCCGGAAATCCTTTGGACGGGATAGTAATGGCTACACCTTC CASRKSFGRDSNGYTF - TRBV6-1 many TRBJ1-2
TGTGCCAGCAGCCCCCCTGGTCGCTACGAGCAGTACTTC CASSPPGRYEQYF - TRBV6-6 many TRBJ2-7
TGTGCCAGCAGCTCGAGAGGAAGAAGGACGGATGTCTATGGCTACACCTTC CASSSRGRRTDVYGYTF - TRBV7-2 few TRBJ1-2
TGTGCCAGCAGCTCCCGGTGGGGGAGAGACGAGCAGTACTTC CASSSRWGRDEQYF - TRBV7-9 many TRBJ2-7
TGTGCCAGCAGCGGGAACATTCAGTACTTC CASSGNIQYF - TRBV2 many TRBJ2-4
TGTGCCAGCATGATGGGAGGGGATTATAACGAGCAGTACTTC CASMMGGDYNEQYF TRBD2 TRBV2 many TRBJ2-7
TGTGCCAGCAGCTATAAGGGCTACAACGTTGAAGCTTTCTTT CASSYKGYNVEAFF - TRBV7-2 many TRBJ1-1
TGTGCCAGTAGTACTAGCGGGGGGGCATCTGAGCAGTTCTTC CASSTSGGASEQFF TRBD2 TRBV19 many TRBJ2-1
TGTGCCAGCGGACAGGGAATAGGATACGAGCAGTACTTC CASGQGIGYEQYF TRBD1 TRBV7-3 many TRBJ2-7
TGCGCCAGCACCCTGACGGGAGAGACCCAGTACTTC CASTLTGETQYF - TRBV5-1 many TRBJ2-5
TGTGCCAGCAGTTTCGATAGCGGGGGTTCACAGTATTTT CASSFDSGGSQYF TRBD2 TRBV12-3/TRBV12-4 once TRBJ2-3
TGTGCCAGCAGGACGATGGACGGGTACGAGCAGTACTTC CASRTMDGYEQYF - TRBV2 few TRBJ2-7
TGTGCTAGTGGTCACGGGGACACTGAAGCTTTCTTT CASGHGDTEAFF - TRBV12-5 - TRBJ1-1
TGTGCCAGCAGTCCCGGGGACAGGGATGATACGCAGTATTTT CASSPGDRDDTQYF TRBD1 TRBV12-3/TRBV12-4 many TRBJ2-3
TGCGCCAGCAGCTTGGTGAGGGGGACCAACGTCCTGACTTTC CASSLVRGTNVLTF - TRBV5-1 many TRBJ2-6
TGCAGCGTTGCACGAGGTGGAAACACTGAAGCTTTCTTT CSVARGGNTEAFF - TRBV29-1 many TRBJ1-1
TGCAGCGTCCGGACAGGGTTAACCACCGGGGAGCTGTTTTTT CSVRTGLTTGELFF TRBD1 TRBV29-1 many TRBJ2-2
TGCGCCAGCAGAGACGTCTACGAGCAGTACTTC CASRDVYEQYF - TRBV5-1 many TRBJ2-7
TGTGCCAGCAGTTACTCCTCGGGAAGCGGGGGCACAGATACGCAGTATTTT CASSYSSGSGGTDTQYF TRBD2 TRBV6-5 many TRBJ2-3
TGTGCCAGCTCTCGTCGACTTTCGCGGGATGAGCAGTTCTTC CASSRRLSRDEQFF - TRBV18 - TRBJ2-1
TGCGCCAGCAACATTTTGGGGGGGAACTCTGGGGCCAACGTCCTGACTTTC CASNILGGNSGANVLTF TRBD2 TRBV5-1 few TRBJ2-6
TGTGCCAGCAGGAGGAGGACTAGCGGGTACAATGAGCAGTTCTTC CASRRRTSGYNEQFF TRBD2 TRBV11-2 few TRBJ2-1
TGTGCCAGCTGGTCCCAGGACAGGGGGCGTAACAATGAGCAGCTCTTC CASWSQDRGRNNEQLF TRBD1 TRBV7-4 - TRBJ2-1
TGTGCCAGCAGTGGTCAAGCGGGAGGACCTCCTAGCACAGATACGCAGTATTTT CASSGQAGGPPSTDTQYF TRBD2 TRBV28 many TRBJ2-3
TGTGCCAGCAGTTACTCACGAGGGCTTGAAGAGACCCAGTACTTC CASSYSRGLEETQYF - TRBV6-5 many TRBJ2-5
TGTGCCAGCAGCTTAACCCAACGTGGGGCAGGGGGCATGACAGATACGCAGTATTTT CASSLTQRGAGGMTDTQYF TRBD1 TRBV7-3 few TRBJ2-3